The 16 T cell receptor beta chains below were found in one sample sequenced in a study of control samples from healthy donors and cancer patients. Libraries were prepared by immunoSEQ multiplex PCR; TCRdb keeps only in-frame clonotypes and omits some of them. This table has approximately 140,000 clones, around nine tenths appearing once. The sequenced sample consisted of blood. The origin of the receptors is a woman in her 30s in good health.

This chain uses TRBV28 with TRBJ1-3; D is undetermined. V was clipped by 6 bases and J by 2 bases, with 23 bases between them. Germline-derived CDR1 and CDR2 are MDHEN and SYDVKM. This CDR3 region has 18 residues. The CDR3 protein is CASSPIMHEGGPGNTIYF. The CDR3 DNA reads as TGTGCCAGCAGCCCAATTATGCATGAGGGCGGCCCTGGAAACACCATATATTTT.

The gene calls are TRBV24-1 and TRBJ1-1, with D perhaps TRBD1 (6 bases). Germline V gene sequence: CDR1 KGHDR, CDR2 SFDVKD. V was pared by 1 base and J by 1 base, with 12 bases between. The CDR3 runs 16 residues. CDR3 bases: TGTGCCACCAGTGATTTTGGCAGGGGATGGAACACTGAAGCTTTCTTT. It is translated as CATSDFGRGWNTEAFF.

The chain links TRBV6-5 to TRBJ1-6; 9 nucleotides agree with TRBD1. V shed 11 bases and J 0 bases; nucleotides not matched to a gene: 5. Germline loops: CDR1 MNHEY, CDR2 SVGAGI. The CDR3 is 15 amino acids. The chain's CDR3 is CALRQGDSYNSPLHF. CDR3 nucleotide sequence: TGTGCCTTAAGACAGGGGGACTCCTATAATTCACCCCTCCACTTT.

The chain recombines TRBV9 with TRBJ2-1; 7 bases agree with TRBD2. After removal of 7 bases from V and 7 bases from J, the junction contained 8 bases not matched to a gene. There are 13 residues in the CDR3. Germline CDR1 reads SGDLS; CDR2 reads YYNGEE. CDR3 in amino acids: CASDEKGGNEQFF. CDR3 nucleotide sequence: TGTGCCAGCGACGAGAAGGGAGGGAATGAGCAGTTCTTC.

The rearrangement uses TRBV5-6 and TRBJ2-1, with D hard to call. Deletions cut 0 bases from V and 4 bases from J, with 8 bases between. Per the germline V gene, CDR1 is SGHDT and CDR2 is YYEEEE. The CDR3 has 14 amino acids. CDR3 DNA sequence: TGTGCCAGCAGCTTGGGACCTCGGTACAATGAGCAGTTCTTC. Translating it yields CASSLGPRYNEQFF.

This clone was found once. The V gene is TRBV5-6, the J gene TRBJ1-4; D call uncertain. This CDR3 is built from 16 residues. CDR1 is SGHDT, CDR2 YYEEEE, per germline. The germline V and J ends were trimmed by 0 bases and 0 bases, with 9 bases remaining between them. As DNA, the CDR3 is TGTGCCAGCAGCTTGGTGGGAGGAACAACTAATGAAAAACTGTTTTTT. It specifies CASSLVGGTTNEKLFF.

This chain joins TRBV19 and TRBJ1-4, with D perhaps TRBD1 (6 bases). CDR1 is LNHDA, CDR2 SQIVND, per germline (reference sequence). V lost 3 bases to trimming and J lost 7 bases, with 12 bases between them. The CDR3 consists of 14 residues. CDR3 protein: CASSIDRRSEKLFF. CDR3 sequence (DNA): TGTGCCAGTAGTATCGACAGGCGGAGTGAAAAACTGTTTTTT.

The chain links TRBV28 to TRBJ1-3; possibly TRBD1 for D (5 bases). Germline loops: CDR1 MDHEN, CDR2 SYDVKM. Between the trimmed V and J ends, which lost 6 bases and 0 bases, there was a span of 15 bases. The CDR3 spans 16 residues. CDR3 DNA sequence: TGTGCCAGCAGCCGGCTGGGACGGAGCTCTGGAAACACCATATATTTT. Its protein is CASSRLGRSSGNTIYF.

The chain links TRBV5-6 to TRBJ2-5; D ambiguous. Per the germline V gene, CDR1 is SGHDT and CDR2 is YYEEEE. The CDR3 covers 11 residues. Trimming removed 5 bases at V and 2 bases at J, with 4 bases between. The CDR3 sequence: CASSRQETQYF. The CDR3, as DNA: TGTGCCAGCAGTCGACAAGAGACCCAGTACTTC.

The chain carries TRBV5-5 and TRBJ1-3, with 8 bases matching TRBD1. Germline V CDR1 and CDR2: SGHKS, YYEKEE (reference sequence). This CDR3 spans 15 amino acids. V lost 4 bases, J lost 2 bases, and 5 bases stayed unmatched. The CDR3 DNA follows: TGTGCCAGCAGCAAAGGACAGGGAACTGGAAACACCATATATTTT. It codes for CASSKGQGTGNTIYF.

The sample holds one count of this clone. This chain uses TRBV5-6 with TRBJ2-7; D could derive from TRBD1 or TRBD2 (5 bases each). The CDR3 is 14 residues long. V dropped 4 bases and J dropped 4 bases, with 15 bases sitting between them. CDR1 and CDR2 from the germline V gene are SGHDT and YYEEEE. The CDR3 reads CASSGGLGRYEQYF. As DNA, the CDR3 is TGTGCCAGCAGCGGAGGCCTGGGGCGGTACGAGCAGTACTTC.

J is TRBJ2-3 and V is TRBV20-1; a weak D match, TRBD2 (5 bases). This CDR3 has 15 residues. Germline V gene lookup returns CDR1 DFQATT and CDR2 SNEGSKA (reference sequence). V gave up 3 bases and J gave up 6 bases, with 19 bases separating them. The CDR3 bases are TGCAGTGCTAGTACCTCCGTGGTGGGAGTGGATACGCAGTATTTT. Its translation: CSASTSVVGVDTQYF.

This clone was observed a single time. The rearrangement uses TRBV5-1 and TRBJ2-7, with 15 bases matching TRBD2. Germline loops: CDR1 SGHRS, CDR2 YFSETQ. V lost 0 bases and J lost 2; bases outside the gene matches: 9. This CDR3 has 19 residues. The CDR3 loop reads CASSLEPPGLAGGTYEQYF. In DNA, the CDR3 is TGCGCCAGCAGCTTGGAACCTCCGGGACTAGCGGGAGGCACCTACGAGCAGTACTTC.

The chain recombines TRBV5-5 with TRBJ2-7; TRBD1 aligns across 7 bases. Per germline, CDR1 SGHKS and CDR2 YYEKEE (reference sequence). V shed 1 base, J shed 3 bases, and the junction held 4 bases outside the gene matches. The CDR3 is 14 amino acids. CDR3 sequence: CASSLTGANYEQYF. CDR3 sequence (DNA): TGTGCCAGCAGCTTGACAGGGGCGAACTACGAGCAGTACTTC.

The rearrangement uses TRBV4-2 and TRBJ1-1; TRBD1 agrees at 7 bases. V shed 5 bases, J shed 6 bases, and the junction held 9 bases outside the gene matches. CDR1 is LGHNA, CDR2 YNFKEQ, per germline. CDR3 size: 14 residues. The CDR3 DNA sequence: TGTGCCAGCAGCAAAGGGGGCGCGAGACCTGAAGCTTTCTTT. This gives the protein CASSKGGARPEAFF.

The CDR3, as DNA: TGTGCCAGCAGCCAAGATCGCTCCAGGGGATATAGCACAGATACGCAGTATTTT. It codes for CASSQDRSRGYSTDTQYF. The rearrangement uses TRBV4-2 and TRBJ2-3; tentatively, D is TRBD1 (6 bases). The V and J ends lost 0 bases and 0 bases respectively, with 16 bases between them. This CDR3 has 18 residues. Germline V gene data show CDR1 as LGHNA and CDR2 as YNFKEQ.